Each of the 27 T cell receptor beta chains below was sequenced from the same sample in a study of long-term antiretroviral therapy in people with HIV. A v3.0 immunoSEQ assay was performed at survey level. Method: immunoSEQ multiplex PCR; TCRdb's copy keeps in-frame clones and lacks some. Here the sample spans about 20,000 clones, around nine tenths being singletons. The sequencing here drew on unsorted PBMCs, taken approximately 4.2 years before starting antiretroviral therapy. Receptors originate from a woman aged 25 to 39 with HIV.

This chain links TRBV5-1 with TRBJ1-2; a weak D match, TRBD1 (6 bases). This CDR3 region has 14 residues. V was shortened by 5 bases and J by 2 bases, with 13 bases between the two germline ends. Germline lookup yields CDR1 SGHRS and CDR2 YFSETQ. CDR3 loop: CASRSSTGNYGYTF. CDR3 bases: TGCGCCAGCAGATCCTCCACAGGGAACTATGGCTACACCTTC.

The chain uses TRBV5-6 and TRBJ2-7, with 7 bases fitting TRBD2. Germline CDR1 and CDR2: SGHDT and YYEEEE. This CDR3 is built from 15 residues. V was pared by 2 bases and J by 1 base, with 6 bases of the junction left unmatched. The CDR3 is CASSFLGGGSYEQYF. CDR3 in DNA: TGTGCCAGCAGCTTCCTTGGGGGGGGTTCCTACGAGCAGTACTTC. The entire variable domain, with the rest obtained from reference TRBV5-6 and TRBJ2-7, is as follows: DAGVTQSPTHLIKTRGQQVTLRCSPKSGHDTVSWYQQALGQGPQFIFQYYEEEERQRGNFPDRFSGHQFPNYSSELNVNALLLGDSALYLCASSFLGGGSYEQYFGPGTRLTVT.

The V and J genes are TRBV30 and TRBJ1-1, with 7 bases fitting TRBD1. This CDR3 comprises 11 residues. The ends lost 4 bases at V and 5 bases at J; junction bases unmatched: 1. The germline V gene encodes CDR1 GTSNPN and CDR2 SVGIG (reference sequence). Here the CDR3 reads CAWNRGTEAFF. As DNA, the CDR3 is TGTGCCTGGAACAGGGGTACTGAAGCTTTCTTT.

This chain uses TRBV19 with TRBJ2-1; 14 bases are a match to TRBD2. This CDR3 is 14 amino acids long. The J segment lost 8 bases and the V segment lost 6 bases, leaving 3 bases of the junction unmatched. Germline V lookup: CDR1 LNHDA, CDR2 SQIVND (reference sequence). This CDR3 is CASRTSGGVYEQFF. The CDR3 coding sequence is TGTGCCAGTAGGACTAGCGGGGGGGTCTATGAGCAGTTCTTC. Combining the CDR3 with reference TRBV19 and TRBJ2-1 gives the whole variable domain DGGITQSPKYLFRKEGQNVTLSCEQNLNHDAMYWYRQDPGQGLRLIYYSQIVNDFQKGDIAEGYSVSREKKESFPLTVTSAQKNPTAFYLCASRTSGGVYEQFFGPGTRLTVL.

The V and J genes are TRBV6-6 and TRBJ1-4; possibly TRBD1 for D (5 bases). V lost 7 bases and J lost 0, with 9 bases in between. The CDR3 extends over 14 amino acids. Germline CDR1 and CDR2: MNHNY and SVGAGI (reference sequence). CDR3: CASKRGATNEKLFF. CDR3 nucleotides: TGTGCCAGCAAAAGAGGGGCAACTAATGAAAAACTGTTTTTT.

The chain is built from TRBV9 and TRBJ1-6; D remains unclear. V gave up 0 bases and J gave up 4 bases, with 8 bases separating them. From germline, CDR1 is SGDLS and CDR2 YYNGEE. The CDR3 totals 15 residues. The CDR3 coding sequence is TGTGCCAGCAGCGTAGGGTACAGTTATAATTCACCCCTCCACTTT. It translates to CASSVGYSYNSPLHF.

The V gene is TRBV2, the J gene TRBJ1-1; no reliable D call. The CDR3 has 13 residues. Trimming took 6 bases from V and 10 from J, leaving 18 bases between them. CDR1 and CDR2 from the germline V gene are SNHLY and FYNNEI. The CDR3, as DNA: TGTGCCAGCAGCCAAGAGACGGATCTTATAGCTTTCTTT. This sequence encodes CASSQETDLIAFF. The variable domain in full, with the rest retrieved from reference TRBV2 and TRBJ1-1, is EPEVTQTPSHQVTQMGQEVILRCVPISNHLYFYWYRQILGQKVEFLVSFYNNEISEKSEIFDDQFSVERPDGSNFTLKIRSTKLEDSAMYFCASSQETDLIAFFGQGTRLTVV.

This chain links TRBV5-1 with TRBJ2-7; unclear D gene. Germline V gene sequence: CDR1 SGHRS, CDR2 YFSETQ. With 2 bases removed from V and 4 bases from J, the gap between germline ends came to 13 bases. The CDR3 loop spans 14 amino acids. CDR3 bases: TGCGCCAGCAGCTTACGGCCGCAGCCTTACGAGCAGTACTTC. Protein product: CASSLRPQPYEQYF.

The rearrangement links TRBV14 to TRBJ2-7, with D perhaps TRBD2 (7 bases). CDR3 length equals 16 residues. Trimming cost V 0 bases and J 2 bases, with 14 bases left between them. Germline V gives CDR1 SGHDN, CDR2 FVKESK. CDR3: CASSQDGGANTYEQYF. Here the CDR3 DNA reads TGTGCCAGCAGCCAAGATGGGGGGGCGAATACCTACGAGCAGTACTTC.

This rearrangement joins TRBV4-1 to TRBJ2-7; D is perhaps TRBD1 (6 bases). The V and J ends lost 4 bases and 0 bases respectively, with 13 bases between them. This CDR3 is built from 15 residues. Germline CDR1 reads MGHRA; CDR2 reads YSYEKL. CDR3: CASSPLPDSSYEQYF. The CDR3 DNA sequence: TGCGCCAGCAGCCCCCTCCCGGACAGCTCCTACGAGCAGTACTTC.

This chain joins TRBV30 and TRBJ2-5, with TRBD2 matching 10 bases. The CDR3 sequence is 19 residues long. V was pared by 5 bases and J by 2 bases, with 20 bases of the junction left unmatched. Germline V gives CDR1 GTSNPN, CDR2 SVGIG (reference sequence). The CDR3 coding sequence is TGTGCCTGGCGCCGGGGGCTAGCGGGGGCGCAAGAAATTCAAGAGACCCAGTACTTC. As protein: CAWRRGLAGAQEIQETQYF.

This chain uses TRBV6-6 with TRBJ1-4, with D uncertain. V shed 2 bases and J shed 9 bases, with 10 bases lying between them. The CDR3 has 13 residues. CDR1 is MNHNY, CDR2 SVGAGI, per germline (reference sequence). The CDR3 DNA is TGTGCCAGCAGTTACGCGGACCGGAAAAAACTGTTTTTT. Translating it yields CASSYADRKKLFF.

The chain is built from TRBV6-6 and TRBJ2-7; 9 positions agree with TRBD1. The V gene's germline CDR1 is MNHNY and CDR2 SVGAGI (reference sequence). The ends lost 3 bases at V and 6 bases at J; junction bases unmatched: 6. The CDR3 has 14 amino acids. The CDR3 sequence: CASSYGTGKPEQYF. DNA of the CDR3: TGTGCCAGCAGTTATGGGACAGGGAAGCCCGAGCAGTACTTC.

This clone showed up just once. This sequence joins TRBV10-1 and TRBJ2-3, with D possibly TRBD2 on 5 matching bases. Germline CDR1 and CDR2: WNHNN and SYGVQD (reference sequence). The CDR3 has 11 amino acids. V lost 8 bases and J 9 bases, leaving 12 bases between the germline ends. The CDR3 is CASGPGETQYF. The DNA of the CDR3 is TGCGCCAGCGGCCCCGGGGAAACGCAGTATTTT.

The chain uses TRBV18 and TRBJ1-5, with 12 nucleotides matching TRBD1. This CDR3 is 20 amino acids long. Trimming cost V 3 bases and J 7 bases; bases outside gene matches: 19. Germline CDR1 is KGHSH and CDR2 is LQKENI. The CDR3 DNA is TGTGCCAGCTCACCGAGGAACACCGGGACAGGGGGCGAAAGGTCCCAGCCCCAGCATTTT. The encoded protein is CASSPRNTGTGGERSQPQHF.

This sequence joins TRBV30 and TRBJ1-6; D is unresolved. Trimming removed 2 bases from V and 11 bases from J, with 16 bases in between. CDR3 size: 14 residues. Germline V gene sequence: CDR1 GTSNPN, CDR2 SVGIG (reference sequence). The CDR3 nucleotides are TGTGCCTGGAGTCGGGCAGGTTTTATTCCACCCCTCCACTTT. Translating it yields CAWSRAGFIPPLHF.

V usage is TRBV5-4 and J usage is TRBJ2-3, with 9 bases lining up with TRBD1. The CDR3 has 18 amino acids. Trimming removed 5 bases from V and 5 bases from J; junction bases left unmatched: 18. The germline V gene encodes CDR1 SGHNT and CDR2 YYREEE (reference sequence). CDR3: CASRTGTGISGGGDTQYF. CDR3 DNA sequence: TGTGCCAGCAGAACCGGGACAGGGATCTCGGGCGGTGGAGATACGCAGTATTTT.

The chain employs TRBV30 and TRBJ1-2; 9 bases map to TRBD1. V lost 1 base and J lost 6; bases outside the gene matches: 12. The germline CDR1 and CDR2 sequences are GTSNPN and SVGIG (reference sequence). This CDR3 contains 16 residues. The CDR3: CAWSARTGVVVHGYTF. The CDR3 DNA reads as TGTGCCTGGAGTGCCCGGACAGGGGTTGTAGTTCATGGCTACACCTTC.

The V call is TRBV14, the J call TRBJ2-5; unclear D gene. Germline-derived CDR1 and CDR2 are SGHDN and FVKESK. The CDR3 loop spans 14 amino acids. Trimming took off 4 bases at V and 3 bases at J, with 12 bases between the two ends. For the CDR3, the DNA is TGTGCCAGCAGCCGCATGACGGATAAAGAGACCCAGTACTTC. Protein product: CASSRMTDKETQYF. Combining the CDR3 with reference TRBV14 and TRBJ2-5 gives the whole variable domain EAGVTQFPSHSVIEKGQTVTLRCDPISGHDNLYWYRRVMGKEIKFLLHFVKESKQDESGMPNNRFLAERTGGTYSTLKVQPAELEDSGVYFCASSRMTDKETQYFGPGTRLLVL.

The chain joins TRBV7-2 to TRBJ2-1; 10 bases fit TRBD2. J was trimmed by 3 bases and V by 5 bases; bases with no gene match: 4. CDR3 length equals 15 residues. Germline CDR1 reads SGHTA; CDR2 reads FQGNSA. The CDR3 here is CASSPPSGGYNEQFF. CDR3 coding DNA: TGTGCCAGCAGCCCACCTAGCGGGGGCTACAATGAGCAGTTCTTC.

This clone was observed once. This chain uses TRBV6-6 with TRBJ2-2, with TRBD2 matching over 9 bases. V was clipped by 5 bases and J by 6 bases; unmatched bases: 7. Germline lookup yields CDR1 MNHNY and CDR2 SVGAGI (reference sequence). The length of the CDR3 is 15 residues. The CDR3 protein is CASSVSSGVAGELFF. As DNA, the CDR3 is TGTGCCAGCAGTGTCTCTAGCGGGGTGGCCGGGGAGCTGTTTTTT.

V usage is TRBV6-5 and J usage is TRBJ1-2; the D gene is possibly TRBD1 (6 bases). The germline gives CDR1 MNHEY, CDR2 SVGAGI. There are 14 residues in the CDR3. Trimming shortened V by 6 bases and J by 2 bases, and 13 bases separated the two germline ends. DNA of the CDR3: TGTGCCAGCAGGACCGGGGGGGCCAACTATGGCTACACCTTC. The encoded protein is CASRTGGANYGYTF.

This sequence joins TRBV9 and TRBJ1-1; 8 bases are shared with TRBD1. Trimming removed 3 bases from V and 4 bases from J; junction bases left unmatched: 8. From germline, CDR1 is SGDLS and CDR2 YYNGEE. The CDR3 is 15 residues long. CDR3 residues: CASSAETGTGTEAFF. The CDR3 DNA is TGTGCCAGCAGCGCTGAGACAGGGACAGGCACTGAAGCTTTCTTT.

The rearrangement uses TRBV6-1 and TRBJ1-2; TRBD1 might be the D (6 bases). Germline CDR1 and CDR2: MNHNS and SASEGT. V was pared by 2 bases and J by 3 bases, with 10 bases between. CDR3 length: 14 residues. The CDR3 reads CASSESGADYGYTF. DNA for the CDR3: TGTGCCAGCAGTGAATCGGGGGCGGACTATGGCTACACCTTC.

This clone was counted once. The chain couples TRBV10-3 to TRBJ2-2; D gene ambiguous. Between the trimmed V and J ends, which lost 0 bases and 1 base, there was a span of 12 bases. Germline values: CDR1 ENHRY, CDR2 SYGVKD. The CDR3 totals 17 residues. CDR3 nucleotide sequence: TGTGCCATCAGTGAGTCGGGCGGAGCAGGGAACACCGGGGAGCTGTTTTTT. This sequence encodes CAISESGGAGNTGELFF.

The chain has TRBV7-9 and TRBJ1-2; D gene uncertain. Trimming took off 1 base at V and 2 bases at J, with 11 bases between the two ends. Per the germline V gene, CDR1 is SEHNR and CDR2 is FQNEAQ (reference sequence). The length of the CDR3 is 15 residues. This chain's CDR3 is CASSLGMAANYGYTF. CDR3 DNA: TGTGCCAGCAGCTTAGGTATGGCAGCAAACTATGGCTACACCTTC.

This sequence joins TRBV7-9 and TRBJ1-5; TRBD1 agrees at 7 bases. The germline gives CDR1 SEHNR, CDR2 FQNEAQ (reference sequence). V was pared by 3 bases and J by 4 bases, with 6 bases of the junction left unmatched. The CDR3 runs to 15 residues. CDR3 in amino acids: CASSLGDRVNQPQHF. CDR3 nucleotide sequence: TGTGCCAGCAGCTTGGGGGACAGAGTTAATCAGCCCCAGCATTTT. The variable domain in full, completed from reference TRBV7-9 and TRBJ1-5, reads DTGVSQNPRHKITKRGQNVTFRCDPISEHNRLYWYRQTLGQGPEFLTYFQNEAQLEKSRLLSDRFSAERPKGSFSTLEIQRTEQGDSAMYLCASSLGDRVNQPQHFGDGTRLSIL.